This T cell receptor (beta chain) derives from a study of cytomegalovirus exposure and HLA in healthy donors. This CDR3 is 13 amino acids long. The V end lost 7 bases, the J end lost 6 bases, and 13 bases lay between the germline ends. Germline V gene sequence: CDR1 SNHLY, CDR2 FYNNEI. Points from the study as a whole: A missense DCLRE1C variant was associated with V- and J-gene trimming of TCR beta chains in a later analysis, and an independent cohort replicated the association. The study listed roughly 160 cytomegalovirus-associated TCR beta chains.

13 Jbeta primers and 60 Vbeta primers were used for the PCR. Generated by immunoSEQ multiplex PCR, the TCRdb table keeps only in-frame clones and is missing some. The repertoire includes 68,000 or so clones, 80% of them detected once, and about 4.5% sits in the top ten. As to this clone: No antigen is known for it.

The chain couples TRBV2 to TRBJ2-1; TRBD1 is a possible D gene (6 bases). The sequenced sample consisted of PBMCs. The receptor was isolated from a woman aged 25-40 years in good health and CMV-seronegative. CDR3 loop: CASNRVVSNEQFF. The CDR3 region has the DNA TGTGCCAGCAACAGGGTAGTGTCCAATGAGCAGTTCTTC.